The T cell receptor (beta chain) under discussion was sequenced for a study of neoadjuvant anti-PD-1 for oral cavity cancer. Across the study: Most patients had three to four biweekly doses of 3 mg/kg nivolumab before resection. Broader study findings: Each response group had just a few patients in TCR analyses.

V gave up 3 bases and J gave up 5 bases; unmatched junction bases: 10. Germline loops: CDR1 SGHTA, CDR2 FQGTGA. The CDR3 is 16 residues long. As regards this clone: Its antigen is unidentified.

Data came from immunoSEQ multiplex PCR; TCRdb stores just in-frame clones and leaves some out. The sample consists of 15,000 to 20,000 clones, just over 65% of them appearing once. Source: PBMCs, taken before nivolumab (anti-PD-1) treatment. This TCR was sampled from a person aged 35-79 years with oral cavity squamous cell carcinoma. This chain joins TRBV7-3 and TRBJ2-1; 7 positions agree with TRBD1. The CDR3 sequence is CASSFLPGQTNNEQFF. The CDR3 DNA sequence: TGTGCCAGCAGCTTCCTCCCGGGACAGACCAACAATGAGCAGTTCTTC.